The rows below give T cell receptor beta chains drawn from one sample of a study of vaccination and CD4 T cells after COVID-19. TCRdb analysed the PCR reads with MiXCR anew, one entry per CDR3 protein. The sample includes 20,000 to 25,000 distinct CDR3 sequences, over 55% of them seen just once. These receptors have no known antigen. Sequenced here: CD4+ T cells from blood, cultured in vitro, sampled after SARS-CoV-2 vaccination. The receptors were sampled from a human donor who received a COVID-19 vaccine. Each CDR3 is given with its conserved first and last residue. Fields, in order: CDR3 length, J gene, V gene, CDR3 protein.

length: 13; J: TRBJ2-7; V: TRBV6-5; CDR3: CASSFPGTGEQYF
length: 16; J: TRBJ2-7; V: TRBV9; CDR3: CASSVGTSGGFYEQYF
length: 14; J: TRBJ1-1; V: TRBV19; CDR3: CASNRQPPNTEAFF
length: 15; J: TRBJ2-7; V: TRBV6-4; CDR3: CASSESGGPAYEQYF
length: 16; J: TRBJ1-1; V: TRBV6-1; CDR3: CASMEGAGTGGSEAFF
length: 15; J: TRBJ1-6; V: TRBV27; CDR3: CASTSGRLLNSPLHF
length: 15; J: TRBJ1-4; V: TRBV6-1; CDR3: CASSEQGSTNEKLFF
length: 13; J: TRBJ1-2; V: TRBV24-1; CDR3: CATSDWGGGGYTF
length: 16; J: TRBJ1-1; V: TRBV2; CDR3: CASRQGRGYMNTEAFF
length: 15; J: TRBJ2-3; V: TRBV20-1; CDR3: CSATELTSGADTQYF
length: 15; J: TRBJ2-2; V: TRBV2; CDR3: CASTDDRSFTGELFF
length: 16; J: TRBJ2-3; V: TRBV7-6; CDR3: CASSLVLGASTDTQYF
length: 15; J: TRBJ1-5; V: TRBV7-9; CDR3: CASSRGQGGNQPQHF
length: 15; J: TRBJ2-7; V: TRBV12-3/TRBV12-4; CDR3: CASSRTSGDEYEQYF